This entry describes one T cell receptor beta chain. Its antigen has not been determined. Per-base qualities were not stored, and no clone one base away is much larger. The sample is drawn from a study of blood T cell repertoires in COVID-19 (TCRdb year 2020). For context, the study as a whole: Samples covering the acute and convalescent phases of COVID-19 were provided by collaborators in the United States, Italy and Spain. The material from the prospective study consisted of cDNA or gDNA derived from T cells, B-cell-depleted T cells, or PBMCs. The dataset comprised deeply sampled blood TCRbeta repertoires from subjects exposed to, actively infected with, or recovered from COVID-19. The repertoires were made available in a free public database intended to serve as a resource for research on the immune response to SARS-CoV-2. Samples were obtained from the ongoing ImmuneRACE study (first 160 participants) and from 1,254 subjects provided by 6 global collaborators. Nearly every sample came with metadata listing a de-identified subject ID, COVID-19 status, age in years and sex. Where HLA class I and class II types were available, the types were taken from metadata supplied by the sample provider, not from assay-based typing.

Findings and caveats that apply to the study as a whole: Clinical and demographic metadata were provided uncurated, with the amount varying by source and participant.

The germline V gene gives CDR1 as MNHEY and CDR2 as SVGEGT. From the cysteine through the phenylalanine, the CDR3 covers 13 amino acids. Left in the record is the CDR3 DNA by itself, 39 bases read in frame from the first base. Here V drops 4 bases and J drops 7 bases, and the junction holds 4 bases not matched to any gene. TCRbeta CDR3 regions were amplified from genomic DNA using the immunoSEQ Assay, a bias-controlled multiplex PCR. The paper's data handling went like this. Nucleated cell counts per sample were estimated from amplification of reference gene primers within the assay. To quantify the absolute abundance of each unique TCRbeta CDR3 rearrangement, sequence reads were collapsed and filtered. For each sample, productive Simpson clonality was calculated as the square root of Simpson's diversity index over productive rearrangements. Here the immuneACCESS table is served through TCRdb, limited to in-frame sequences with V and J called. Missing clones are a known gap in these copies; in checked studies unresolved V genes cover under half, and the rest lacks a known reason. V, J and clone size derive from that table, while D and trimming were established from the DNA sequence. Within this sample are approximately 170,000 clones, with less than 90% of them counted one time only. The ten top clones hold approximately 11% of the sample.

In Seattle, one collaborating source enrolled patients while the infection was active and tracked those patients longitudinally over the course of disease. Collaborating institutions collected whole blood in K2EDTA tubes following their own protocols. For TCRbeta analysis, collaborators shipped samples in one of three forms: frozen whole blood, isolated PBMCs, or DNA extracted from either of those sample types. The sequence was obtained from an older woman with COVID-19, enrolled during active disease. This chain is built from TRBV6-2 or TRBV6-3 and TRBJ2-3; TRBD1 agrees with 8 junctional bases. Sequencing was done on a sample of peripheral blood. The DNA reads TGTGCCAGCAGTTCAACAGGGGGAAATACGCAGTATTTT. It encodes CASSSTGGNTQYF.